This T cell receptor beta chain appears in the sequencing data of a study of vaccination and CD4 T cells after COVID-19. Turning to the study itself: Stimuli were overlapping spike peptide pools of SARS-CoV-2 and three common cold coronaviruses (HCoV-NL63, HCoV-OC43, HCoV-229E).

V dropped 7 bases and J dropped 4; count of bases not matched to a gene: 10. This CDR3 contains 16 residues. The germline CDR1 and CDR2 sequences are SEHNR and FQNEAQ (reference sequence). Notes on this clonotype: As yet, its antigen is unknown.

Stated treatment: 10-day PBMC culture with coronavirus spike peptide pools or control peptides (ViraFEST assay). CD4+ T-cell collection from the unexposed donor predated the COVID-19 pandemic (2011-2018). ViraFEST used peptide pools to expand antigen-specific T cells, then sequenced TCRs. Isolation of CD4+ T cells by negative selection took place after around eleven days of culture. If enough cells were available, CD4+ T cells from unexposed donors were probed with SARS-CoV-2 S/N and four cold-coronavirus spikes. The Oncomine TCR Beta short-read assay was applied to DNA of cultured CD4+ T cells. Genomic DNA was drawn out of CD4+ T cells grown in culture. Using its own MiXCR run on the PCR reads, TCRdb lists one record per CDR3 protein. The sample contains 10,000 or so distinct CDR3 sequences, under 35% of which appear only once.

The TCR originated in a human donor in good health. The chain couples TRBV7-9 to TRBJ2-2, with 9 bases identical to TRBD2. The material sequenced was CD4+ T cells from blood, cultured in vitro. CDR3 in amino acids: CASIRALAGGTGELFF. Here the CDR3 DNA reads TGTGCCAGCATCAGGGCACTAGCGGGTGGCACCGGGGAGCTGTTTTTT.